This T cell receptor (beta chain) was captured in a study of human T cells and chemical hapten exposure. The V end was cut by 0 bases, the J end by 2 bases, with 14 bases between. The CDR3 covers 17 residues. CDR1 is MNHEY, CDR2 SVGAGI, per germline. Specified time point: patch test 1, 2 weeks after DPC sensitization. Treatment defined: therapeutic diphenylcyclopropenone sensitization with weekly scalp DPC. During construction of the library, unique molecular identifiers were attached to individual cDNA molecules for quantitative, reproducible TCR counting. TCRdb redid the calling of the RACE reads with MiXCR, one entry per CDR3 protein. Altogether some 380,000 distinct CDR3 sequences are present, nearly 5% being singletons, with the ten largest covering under 2.5%. Concerning this clonotype itself: Its antigen is not identified.

General study findings and limits: Correlating positively with patch test score were the PT1 expanded TCR counts.

V is TRBV6-5 and J is TRBJ2-1; D possibly matches TRBD1 or TRBD2 (5 bases each). The receptor comes from a woman between 50 and 59 years old with alopecia areata. Some clones in this sample may be carry-over from other donors' samples. The source material was whole blood, sampled in connection with sensitization to the hapten diphenylcyclopropenone (DPC). The CDR3 bases are TGTGCCAGCAGTTACTCGGGACCCCCTCCTCCCTACAATGAGCAGTTCTTC. Its translation is CASSYSGPPPPYNEQFF.